This TCR beta chain came from a study of cytomegalovirus exposure and HLA in healthy donors. This PCR relied on a set of 60 Vbeta primers and 13 Jbeta primers. Sequencing was performed with immunoSEQ multiplex PCR; in TCRdb, only in-frame clones are kept and a portion is missing. The table includes roughly 170,000 clones, 82% detected once. Study outcomes and limitations: The analysis excluded some indistinguishable V segments, including TRBV6-2 and TRBV6-3. Only CMV serostatus was available as immune exposure information.

This CDR3 has 14 residues. V lost 4 bases and J lost 5, with 15 bases in between. In germline, CDR1 is LNHDA, CDR2 SQIVND (reference sequence). Note on this clone: Its target is unknown.

The clonotype was recovered from a male donor in good health and CMV-seronegative. The sample consisted of PBMCs. The genes are TRBV19 and TRBJ2-7; D possibly corresponds to TRBD1 (6 bases). This CDR3 reads CASSRQVVQDEQYF. The CDR3 DNA reads as TGTGCCAGTAGTAGACAGGTGGTTCAGGACGAGCAGTACTTC.